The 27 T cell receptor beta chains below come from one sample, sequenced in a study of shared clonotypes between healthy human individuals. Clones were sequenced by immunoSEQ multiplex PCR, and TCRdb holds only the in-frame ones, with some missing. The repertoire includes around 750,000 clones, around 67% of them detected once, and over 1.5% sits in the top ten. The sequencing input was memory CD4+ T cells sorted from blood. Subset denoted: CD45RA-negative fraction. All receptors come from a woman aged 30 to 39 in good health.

The CDR3 loop is CASRLRTTNEKLFF. As DNA, the CDR3 is TGCGCCAGCAGGCTGAGGACAACTAATGAAAAACTGTTTTTT. The chain employs TRBV5-1 and TRBJ1-4; the D is unclear. Trimming removed 5 bases from V and 0 bases from J, with 8 bases in between. The CDR3 extends over 14 amino acids. In germline, CDR1 is SGHRS, CDR2 YFSETQ.

CDR3 amino acids: CASSRAGGNYEQFF. The CDR3 nucleotides are TGTGCCAGCAGTCGGGCGGGAGGTAATTATGAGCAGTTCTTC. The chain is built from TRBV7-8 and TRBJ2-1; 8 nucleotides align to TRBD2. The germline V gene encodes CDR1 SGHVS and CDR2 FQNEAQ. The CDR3 has 14 amino acids. The V segment lost 6 bases and the J segment 8 bases; nucleotides outside the gene matches: 9.

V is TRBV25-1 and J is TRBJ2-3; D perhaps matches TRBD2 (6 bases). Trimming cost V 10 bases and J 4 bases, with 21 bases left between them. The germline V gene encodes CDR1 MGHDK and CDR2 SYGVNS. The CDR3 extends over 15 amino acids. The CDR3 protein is CATSRLETRSDTQYF. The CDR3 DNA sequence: TGTGCCACCTCCCGACTAGAGACTCGATCAGATACGCAGTATTTT.

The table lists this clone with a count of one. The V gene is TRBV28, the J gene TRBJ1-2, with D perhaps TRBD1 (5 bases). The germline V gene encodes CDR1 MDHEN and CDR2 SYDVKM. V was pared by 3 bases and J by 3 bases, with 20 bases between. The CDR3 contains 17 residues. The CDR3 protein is CASSFPLGAGTDYGYTF. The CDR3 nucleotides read TGTGCCAGCAGTTTTCCCTTAGGGGCAGGGACTGACTATGGCTACACCTTC.

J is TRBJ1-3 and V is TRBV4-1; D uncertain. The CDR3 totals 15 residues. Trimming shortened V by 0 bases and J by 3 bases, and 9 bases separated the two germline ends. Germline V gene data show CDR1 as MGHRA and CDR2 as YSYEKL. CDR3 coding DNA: TGCGCCAGCAGCCAAGATAACTTATATGGAAACACCATATATTTT. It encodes CASSQDNLYGNTIYF.

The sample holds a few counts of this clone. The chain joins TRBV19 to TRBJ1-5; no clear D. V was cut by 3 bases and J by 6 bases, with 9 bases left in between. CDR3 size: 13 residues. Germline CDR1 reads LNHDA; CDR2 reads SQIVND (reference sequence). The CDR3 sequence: CASSISQFQPQHF. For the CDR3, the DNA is TGTGCCAGTAGTATCTCACAATTTCAGCCCCAGCATTTT. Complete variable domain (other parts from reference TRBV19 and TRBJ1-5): DGGITQSPKYLFRKEGQNVTLSCEQNLNHDAMYWYRQDPGQGLRLIYYSQIVNDFQKGDIAEGYSVSREKKESFPLTVTSAQKNPTAFYLCASSISQFQPQHFGDGTRLSIL.

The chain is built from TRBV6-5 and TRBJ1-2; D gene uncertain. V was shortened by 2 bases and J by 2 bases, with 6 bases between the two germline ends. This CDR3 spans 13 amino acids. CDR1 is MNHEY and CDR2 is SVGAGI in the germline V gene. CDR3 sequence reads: CASSYANNYGYTF. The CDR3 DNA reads TGTGCCAGCAGTTACGCCAACAACTATGGCTACACCTTC.

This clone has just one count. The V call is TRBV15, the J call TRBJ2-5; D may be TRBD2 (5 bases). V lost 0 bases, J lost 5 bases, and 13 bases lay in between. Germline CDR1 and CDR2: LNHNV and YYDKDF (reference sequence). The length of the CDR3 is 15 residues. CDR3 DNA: TGTGCCACCAGCAGAGATCTTAGGCGGGCGGAGACCCAGTACTTC. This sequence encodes CATSRDLRRAETQYF. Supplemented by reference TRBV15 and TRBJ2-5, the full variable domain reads DAMVIQNPRYQVTQFGKPVTLSCSQTLNHNVMYWYQQKSSQAPKLLFHYYDKDFNNEADTPDNFQSRRPNTSFCFLDIRSPGLGDTAMYLCATSRDLRRAETQYFGPGTRLLVL.

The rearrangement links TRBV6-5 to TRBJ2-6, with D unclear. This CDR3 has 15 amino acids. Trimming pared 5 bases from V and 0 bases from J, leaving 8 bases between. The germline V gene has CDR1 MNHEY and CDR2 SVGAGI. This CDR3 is CASSGWFSGANVLTF. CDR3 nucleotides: TGTGCCAGCAGTGGATGGTTCTCTGGGGCCAACGTCCTGACTTTC.

DNA of the CDR3: TGTGCCAGCAGTTTAGGCTGGGAAAATGGCTACACCTTC. Amino acid sequence: CASSLGWENGYTF. This chain links TRBV28 with TRBJ1-2; D unclear. The germline gives CDR1 MDHEN, CDR2 SYDVKM. V was clipped by 2 bases and J by 6 bases, with 10 bases between them. The CDR3 runs 13 residues.

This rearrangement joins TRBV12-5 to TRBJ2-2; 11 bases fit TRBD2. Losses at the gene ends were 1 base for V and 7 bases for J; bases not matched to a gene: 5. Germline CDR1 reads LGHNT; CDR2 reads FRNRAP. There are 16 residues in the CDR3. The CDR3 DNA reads TGTGCTAGTGGTTTGGGACTAGCGGGAACGAGCGGGGAGCTGTTTTTT. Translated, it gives CASGLGLAGTSGELFF.

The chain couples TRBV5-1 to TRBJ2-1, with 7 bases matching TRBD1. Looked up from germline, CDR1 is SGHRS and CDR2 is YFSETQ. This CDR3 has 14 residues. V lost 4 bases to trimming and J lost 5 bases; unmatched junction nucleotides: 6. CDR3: CASSLGTEHNEQFF. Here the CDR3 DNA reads TGCGCCAGCAGCCTAGGGACAGAACACAATGAGCAGTTCTTC.

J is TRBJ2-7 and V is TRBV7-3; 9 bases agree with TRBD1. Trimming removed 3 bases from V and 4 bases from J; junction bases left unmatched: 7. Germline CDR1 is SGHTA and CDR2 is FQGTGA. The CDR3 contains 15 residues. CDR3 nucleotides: TGTGCCAGCAGCTTCGCCGCCGGGACAGGGTACGAGCAGTACTTC. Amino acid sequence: CASSFAAGTGYEQYF.

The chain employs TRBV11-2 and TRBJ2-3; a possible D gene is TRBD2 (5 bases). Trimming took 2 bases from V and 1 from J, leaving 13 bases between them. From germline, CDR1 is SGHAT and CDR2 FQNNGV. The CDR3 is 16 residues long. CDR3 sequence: CASSLLSGGRTDTQYF. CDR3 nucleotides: TGTGCCAGCAGCTTATTGAGCGGTGGACGCACAGATACGCAGTATTTT.

The CDR3 here is CASSELGSPEATNEKLFF. The CDR3 nucleotides are TGTGCCAGCAGTGAATTAGGTTCCCCGGAGGCAACTAATGAAAAACTGTTTTTT. This chain links TRBV25-1 with TRBJ1-4; D is undetermined. Germline V gene lookup returns CDR1 MGHDK and CDR2 SYGVNS. The length of the CDR3 is 18 residues. V dropped 1 base and J dropped 0 bases, with 15 bases sitting between them.

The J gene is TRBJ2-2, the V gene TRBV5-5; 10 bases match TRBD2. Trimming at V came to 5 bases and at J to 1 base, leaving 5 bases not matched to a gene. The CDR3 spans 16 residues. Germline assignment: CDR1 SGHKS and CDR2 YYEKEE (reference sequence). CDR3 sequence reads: CASRRWTSGNTGELFF. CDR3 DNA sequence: TGTGCCAGCAGACGATGGACTAGCGGGAACACCGGGGAGCTGTTTTTT.

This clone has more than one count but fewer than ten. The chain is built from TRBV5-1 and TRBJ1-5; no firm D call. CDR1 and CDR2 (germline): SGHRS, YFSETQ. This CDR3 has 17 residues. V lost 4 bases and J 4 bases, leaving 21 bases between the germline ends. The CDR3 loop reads CASSDGTDSLGNQPQHF. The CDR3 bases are TGCGCCAGCAGCGACGGCACAGACTCCTTGGGTAATCAGCCCCAGCATTTT.

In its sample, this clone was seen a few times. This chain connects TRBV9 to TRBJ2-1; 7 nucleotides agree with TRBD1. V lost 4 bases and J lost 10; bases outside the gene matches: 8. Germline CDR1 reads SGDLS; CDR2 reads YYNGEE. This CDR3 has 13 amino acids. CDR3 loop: CASSIDRAGEQFF. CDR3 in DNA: TGTGCCAGCAGCATAGACAGGGCTGGAGAGCAGTTCTTC.

This CDR3 is CASSPGQAPSGNTIYF. For the CDR3, the DNA is TGTGCCAGCTCACCAGGGCAGGCGCCCTCTGGAAACACCATATATTTT. This sequence joins TRBV18 and TRBJ1-3, with D uncertain. Between the trimmed V and J ends, which lost 2 bases and 0 bases, there was a span of 11 bases. The CDR3 spans 16 residues. Germline lookup yields CDR1 KGHSH and CDR2 LQKENI.

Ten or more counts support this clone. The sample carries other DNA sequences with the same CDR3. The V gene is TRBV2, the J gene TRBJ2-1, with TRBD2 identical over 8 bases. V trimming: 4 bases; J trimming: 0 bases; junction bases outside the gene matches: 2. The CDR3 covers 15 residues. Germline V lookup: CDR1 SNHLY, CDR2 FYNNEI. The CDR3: CASSASGSSYNEQFF. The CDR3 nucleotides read TGTGCCAGCAGTGCCAGCGGGAGCTCCTACAATGAGCAGTTCTTC.

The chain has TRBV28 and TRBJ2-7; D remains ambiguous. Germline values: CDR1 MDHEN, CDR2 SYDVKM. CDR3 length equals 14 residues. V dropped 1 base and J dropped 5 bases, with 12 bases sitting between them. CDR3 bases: TGTGCCAGCAGTTTATATGGCTCGAGAAACGAGCAGTACTTC. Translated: CASSLYGSRNEQYF.

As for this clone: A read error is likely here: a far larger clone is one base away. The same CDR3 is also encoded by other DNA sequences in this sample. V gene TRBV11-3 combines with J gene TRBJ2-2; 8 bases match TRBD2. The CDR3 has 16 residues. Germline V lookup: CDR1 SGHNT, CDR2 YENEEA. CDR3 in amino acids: CASSSRAGGGTGELFF. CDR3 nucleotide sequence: TGTGCCAGCAGTTCAAGGGCGGGAGGTGGCACCGGAGAGCTGTTTTTT.

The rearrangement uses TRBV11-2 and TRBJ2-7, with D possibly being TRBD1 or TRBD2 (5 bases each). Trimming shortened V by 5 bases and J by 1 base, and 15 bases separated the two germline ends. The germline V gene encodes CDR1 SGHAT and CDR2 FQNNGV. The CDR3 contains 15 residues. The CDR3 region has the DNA TGTGCCAGCAGCACCCGGGACCTCTTATCCTACGAGCAGTACTTC. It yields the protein CASSTRDLLSYEQYF.

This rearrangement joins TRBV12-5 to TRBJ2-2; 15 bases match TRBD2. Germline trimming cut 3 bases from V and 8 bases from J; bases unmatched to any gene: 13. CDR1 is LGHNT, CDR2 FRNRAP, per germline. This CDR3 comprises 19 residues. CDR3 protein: CASGFTGLAGGLRMGELFF. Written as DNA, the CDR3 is TGTGCTAGTGGTTTCACGGGACTAGCGGGAGGCTTGCGAATGGGGGAGCTGTTTTTT.

The CDR3 DNA follows: TGCGCCAGCAGCTTAAAAATCCAAGAGACCCAGTACTTC. Its translation: CASSLKIQETQYF. The chain has TRBV5-1 and TRBJ2-5; D uncertain. Per the germline V gene, CDR1 is SGHRS and CDR2 is YFSETQ. This CDR3 is built from 13 residues. Between the trimmed V and J ends, which lost 2 bases and 1 base, there was a span of 6 bases.

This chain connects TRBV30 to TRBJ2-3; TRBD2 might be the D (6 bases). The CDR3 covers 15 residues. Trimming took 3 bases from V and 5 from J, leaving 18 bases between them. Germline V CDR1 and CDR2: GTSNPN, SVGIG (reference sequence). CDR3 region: CAWSPRLGRLDTQYF. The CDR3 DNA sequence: TGTGCCTGGAGCCCAAGACTAGGGAGACTAGATACGCAGTATTTT. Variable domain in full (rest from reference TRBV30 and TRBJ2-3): SQTIHQWPATLVQPVGSPLSLECTVEGTSNPNLYWYRQAAGRGLQLLFYSVGIGQISSEVPQNLSASRPQDRQFILSSKKLLLSDSGFYLCAWSPRLGRLDTQYFGPGTRLTVL.

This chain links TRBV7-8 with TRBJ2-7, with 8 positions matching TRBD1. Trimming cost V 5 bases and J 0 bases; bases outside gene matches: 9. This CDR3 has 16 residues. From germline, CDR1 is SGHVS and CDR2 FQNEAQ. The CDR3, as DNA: TGTGCCAGCAGCACACGACAGGGGAAAAGCTCCTACGAGCAGTACTTC. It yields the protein CASSTRQGKSSYEQYF.